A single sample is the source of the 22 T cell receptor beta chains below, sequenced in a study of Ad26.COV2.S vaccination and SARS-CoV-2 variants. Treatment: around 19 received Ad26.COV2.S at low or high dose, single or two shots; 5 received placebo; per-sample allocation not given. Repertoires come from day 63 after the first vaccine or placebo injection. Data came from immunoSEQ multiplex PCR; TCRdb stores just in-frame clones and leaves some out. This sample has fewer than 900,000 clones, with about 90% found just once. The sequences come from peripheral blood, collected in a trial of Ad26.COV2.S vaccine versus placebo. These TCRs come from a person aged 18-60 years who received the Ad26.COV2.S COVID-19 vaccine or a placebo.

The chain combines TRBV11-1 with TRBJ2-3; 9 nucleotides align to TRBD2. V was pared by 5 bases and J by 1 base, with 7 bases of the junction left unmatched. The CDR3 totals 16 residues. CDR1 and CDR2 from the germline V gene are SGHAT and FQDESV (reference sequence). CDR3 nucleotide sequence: TGTGCCAGCAGCCCTAGCGGGACGGTTGGCACAGATACGCAGTATTTT. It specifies CASSPSGTVGTDTQYF. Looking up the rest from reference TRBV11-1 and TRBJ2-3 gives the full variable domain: EAEVAQSPRYKITEKSQAVAFWCDPISGHATLYWYRQILGQGPELLVQFQDESVVDDSQLPKDRFSAERLKGVDSTLKIQPAELGDSAMYLCASSPSGTVGTDTQYFGPGTRLTVL.

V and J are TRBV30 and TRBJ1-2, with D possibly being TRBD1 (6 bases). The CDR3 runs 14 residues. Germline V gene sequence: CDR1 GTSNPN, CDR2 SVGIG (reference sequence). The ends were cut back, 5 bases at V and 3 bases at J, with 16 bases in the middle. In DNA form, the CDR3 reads TGTGCCTGGGTTACGGACAGACTGTACTATGGCTACACCTTC. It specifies CAWVTDRLYYGYTF.

CDR3 nucleotides: TGTGCCACCAGTGAGGGAGTCTTAAACAATGAGCAGTTCTTC. It translates to CATSEGVLNNEQFF. The V and J genes are TRBV24-1 and TRBJ2-1; D perhaps matches TRBD2 (5 bases). The CDR3 totals 14 residues. CDR1 is KGHDR, CDR2 SFDVKD, per germline. V was clipped by 4 bases and J by 5 bases, with 11 bases between them.

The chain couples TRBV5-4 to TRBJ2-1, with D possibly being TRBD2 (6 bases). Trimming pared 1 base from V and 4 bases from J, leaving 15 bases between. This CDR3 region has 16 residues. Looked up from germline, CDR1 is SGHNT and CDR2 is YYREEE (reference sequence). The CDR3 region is CASSLSSGRTYNEQFF. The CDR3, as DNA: TGTGCCAGCAGCTTGAGTAGCGGTCGAACATACAATGAGCAGTTCTTC.

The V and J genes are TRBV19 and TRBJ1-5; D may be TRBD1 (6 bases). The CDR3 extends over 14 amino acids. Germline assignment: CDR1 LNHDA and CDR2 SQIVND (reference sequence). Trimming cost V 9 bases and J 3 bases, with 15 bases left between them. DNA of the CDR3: TGTGCCAGCACGAGACAGGACCTCAATCAGCCCCAGCATTTT. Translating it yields CASTRQDLNQPQHF. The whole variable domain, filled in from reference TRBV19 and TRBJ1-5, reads DGGITQSPKYLFRKEGQNVTLSCEQNLNHDAMYWYRQDPGQGLRLIYYSQIVNDFQKGDIAEGYSVSREKKESFPLTVTSAQKNPTAFYLCASTRQDLNQPQHFGDGTRLSIL.

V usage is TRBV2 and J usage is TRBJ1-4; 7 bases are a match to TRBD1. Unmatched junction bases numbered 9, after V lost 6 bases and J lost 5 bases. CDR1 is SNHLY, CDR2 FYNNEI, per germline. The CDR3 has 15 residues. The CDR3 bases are TGTGCCAGCAGCGGGACAGTTTCCCTCAATGAAAAACTGTTTTTT. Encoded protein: CASSGTVSLNEKLFF.

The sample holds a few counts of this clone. The CDR3 coding sequence is TGTGCCAGCAGCTTCGGACACGACACCGGGGAGCTGTTTTTT. As protein: CASSFGHDTGELFF. The rearrangement joins TRBV11-3 to TRBJ2-2; TRBD1 is a possible D gene (5 bases). V dropped 3 bases and J dropped 3 bases, with 8 bases sitting between them. Per germline, CDR1 SGHNT and CDR2 YENEEA. The CDR3 is made up of 14 amino acids.

CDR3 loop: CASTQTGGNYGYTF. The CDR3 DNA reads as TGTGCCAGCACGCAGACAGGGGGCAACTATGGCTACACCTTC. The gene calls are TRBV6-5 and TRBJ1-2; 10 bases line up with TRBD1. This CDR3 is built from 14 residues. The trim removed 7 bases at V and 2 bases at J, leaving 4 bases unmatched. Germline V lookup: CDR1 MNHEY, CDR2 SVGAGI.

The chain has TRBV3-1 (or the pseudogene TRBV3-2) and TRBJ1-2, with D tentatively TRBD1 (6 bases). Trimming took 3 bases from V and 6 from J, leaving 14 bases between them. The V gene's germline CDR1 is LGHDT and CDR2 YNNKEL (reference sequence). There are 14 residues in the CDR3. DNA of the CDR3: TGTGCCAGCAGCCACCTGACAGGAGCGAATGGCTACACCTTC. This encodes CASSHLTGANGYTF.

The CDR3 nucleotides are TGTGCCAGCAGCTTACTAGCGTCCCACAATGAGCAGTTCTTC. This codes for CASSLLASHNEQFF. This rearrangement joins TRBV5-6 to TRBJ2-1; 7 positions agree with TRBD2. CDR3 length equals 14 residues. Germline values: CDR1 SGHDT, CDR2 YYEEEE. V dropped 2 bases and J dropped 5; count of bases not matched to a gene: 4.

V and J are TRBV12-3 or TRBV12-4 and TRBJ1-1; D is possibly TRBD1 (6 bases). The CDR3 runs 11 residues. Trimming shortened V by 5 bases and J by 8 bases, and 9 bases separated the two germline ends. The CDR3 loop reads CASSQGGEAFF. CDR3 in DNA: TGTGCCAGCAGTCAAGGGGGAGAAGCTTTCTTT.

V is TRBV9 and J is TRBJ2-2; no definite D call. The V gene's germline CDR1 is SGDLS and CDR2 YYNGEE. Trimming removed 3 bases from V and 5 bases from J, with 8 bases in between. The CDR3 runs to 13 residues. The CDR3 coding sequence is TGTGCCAGCAGCGCGGCCCCGACCGGGGAGCTGTTTTTT. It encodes CASSAAPTGELFF.

The CDR3 loop reads CAWSLLLAGEQYF. CDR3 bases: TGTGCCTGGAGTCTCTTGCTAGCTGGCGAGCAGTACTTC. The chain combines TRBV30 with TRBJ2-7; D is possibly TRBD2 (5 bases). The V gene's germline CDR1 is GTSNPN and CDR2 SVGIG (reference sequence). CDR3 length: 13 residues. V dropped 2 bases and J dropped 6 bases, with 14 bases sitting between them.

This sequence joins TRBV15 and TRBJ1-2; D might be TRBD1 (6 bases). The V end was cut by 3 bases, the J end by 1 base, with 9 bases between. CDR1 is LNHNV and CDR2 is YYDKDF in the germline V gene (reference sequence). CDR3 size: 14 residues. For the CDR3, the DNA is TGTGCCACCAGCAGGCAGACAGGTAACTATGGCTACACCTTC. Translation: CATSRQTGNYGYTF.

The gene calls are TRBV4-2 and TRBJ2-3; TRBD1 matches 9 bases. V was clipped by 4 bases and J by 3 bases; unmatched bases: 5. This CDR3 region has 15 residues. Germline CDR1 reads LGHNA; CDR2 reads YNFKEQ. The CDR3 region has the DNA TGTGCCAGCAGCCCCCCGGGGACAGGGACAGATACGCAGTATTTT. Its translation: CASSPPGTGTDTQYF.

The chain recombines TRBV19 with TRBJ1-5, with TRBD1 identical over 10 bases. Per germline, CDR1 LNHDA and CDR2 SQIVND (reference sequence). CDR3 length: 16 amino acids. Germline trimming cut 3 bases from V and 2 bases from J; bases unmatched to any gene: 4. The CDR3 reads CASSIPDRGRNQPQHF. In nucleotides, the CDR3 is TGTGCCAGTAGTATCCCTGACAGGGGGCGCAATCAGCCCCAGCATTTT.

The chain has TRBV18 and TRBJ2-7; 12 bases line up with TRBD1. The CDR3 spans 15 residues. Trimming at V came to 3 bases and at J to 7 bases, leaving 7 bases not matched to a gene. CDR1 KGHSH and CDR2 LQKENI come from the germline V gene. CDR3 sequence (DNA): TGTGCCAGCTCACCTAAGCCGGGACAGGGGGCAGAGCAGTACTTC. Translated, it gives CASSPKPGQGAEQYF.

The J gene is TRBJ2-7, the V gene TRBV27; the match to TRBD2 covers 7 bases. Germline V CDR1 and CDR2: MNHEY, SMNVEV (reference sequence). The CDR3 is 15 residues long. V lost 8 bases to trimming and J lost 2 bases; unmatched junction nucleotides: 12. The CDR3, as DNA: TGTGCCAGCCACGACTGGGCTAGCGGAACCTACGAGCAGTACTTC. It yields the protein CASHDWASGTYEQYF.

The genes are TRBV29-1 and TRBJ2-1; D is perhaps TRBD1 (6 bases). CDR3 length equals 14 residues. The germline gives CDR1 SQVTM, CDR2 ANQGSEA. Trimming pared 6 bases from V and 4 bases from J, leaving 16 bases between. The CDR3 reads CSVRTAYTYNEQFF. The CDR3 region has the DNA TGCAGCGTCAGGACAGCTTACACTTACAATGAGCAGTTCTTC.

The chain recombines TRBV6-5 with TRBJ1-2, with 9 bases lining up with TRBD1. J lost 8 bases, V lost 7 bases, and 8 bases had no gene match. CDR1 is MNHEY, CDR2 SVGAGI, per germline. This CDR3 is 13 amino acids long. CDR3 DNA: TGTGCCAGCACCCAAGGACAGGGGTGGGGCTACACCTTC. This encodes CASTQGQGWGYTF.

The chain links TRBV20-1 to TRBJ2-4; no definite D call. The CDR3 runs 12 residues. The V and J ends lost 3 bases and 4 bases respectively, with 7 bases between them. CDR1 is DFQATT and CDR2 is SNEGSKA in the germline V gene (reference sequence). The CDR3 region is CSASGVKNIQYF. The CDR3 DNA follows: TGCAGTGCTAGTGGCGTTAAAAACATTCAGTACTTC.

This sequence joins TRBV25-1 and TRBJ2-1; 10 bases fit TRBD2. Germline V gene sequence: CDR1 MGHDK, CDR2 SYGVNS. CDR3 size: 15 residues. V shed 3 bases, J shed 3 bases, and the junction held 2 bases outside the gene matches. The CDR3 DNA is TGTGCCAGCAGTGAGACTAGCGGGTTCTACAATGAGCAGTTCTTC. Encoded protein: CASSETSGFYNEQFF.